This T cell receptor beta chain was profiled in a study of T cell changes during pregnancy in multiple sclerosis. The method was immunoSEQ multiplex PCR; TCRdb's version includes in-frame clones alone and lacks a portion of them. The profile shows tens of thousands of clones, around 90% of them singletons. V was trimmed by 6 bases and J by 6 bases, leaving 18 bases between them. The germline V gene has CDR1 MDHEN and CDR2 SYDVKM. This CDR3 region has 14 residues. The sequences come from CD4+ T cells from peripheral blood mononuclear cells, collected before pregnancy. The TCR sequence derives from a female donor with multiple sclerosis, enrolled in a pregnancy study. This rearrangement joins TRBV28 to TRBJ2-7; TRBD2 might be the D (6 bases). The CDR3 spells CASRIQLSGVEQYF. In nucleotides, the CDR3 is TGTGCCAGCAGGATCCAGTTGTCGGGGGTCGAGCAGTACTTC.